One T cell receptor beta chain is described in this entry. Its antigen is not known. The CDR3 loop spans 15 amino acids. From germline, CDR1 is SGHTA and CDR2 FQGNSA. V was pared by 0 bases and J by 7 bases, with 8 bases of the junction left unmatched. These data belong to a study of identifying expanded T cells in peripheral blood. Study-wide results and caveats: Differentially abundant clones: roughly 1.2 between replicates, about 15 at roughly 2 weeks, less than 20 at four.

Produced via immunoSEQ multiplex PCR; TCRdb's table is partial and in-frame only. The sample has some 120,000 clones, around 84% seen once. The clonotype originates from a person between 18 and 75 years old in good health. The chain recombines TRBV7-2 with TRBJ1-2, with TRBD1 identical over 7 bases. What was sequenced was blood. The CDR3 bases are TGTGCCAGCAGCTTAGCGAGTCGACAGGGAAGTGGCTACACCTTC. Translation: CASSLASRQGSGYTF.